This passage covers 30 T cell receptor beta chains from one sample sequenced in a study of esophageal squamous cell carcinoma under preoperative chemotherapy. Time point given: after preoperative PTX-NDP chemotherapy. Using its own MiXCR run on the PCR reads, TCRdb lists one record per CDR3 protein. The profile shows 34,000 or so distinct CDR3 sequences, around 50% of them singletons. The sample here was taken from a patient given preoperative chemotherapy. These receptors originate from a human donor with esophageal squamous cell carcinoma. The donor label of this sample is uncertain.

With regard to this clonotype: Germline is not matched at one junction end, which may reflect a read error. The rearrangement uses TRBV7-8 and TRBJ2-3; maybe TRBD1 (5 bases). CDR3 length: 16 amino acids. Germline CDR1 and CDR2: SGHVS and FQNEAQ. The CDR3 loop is CASSRLGAVNTDAQYF. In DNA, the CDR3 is TGTGCCAGCAGCCGCCTAGGGGCTGTGAACACAGATGCGCAGTATTTT.

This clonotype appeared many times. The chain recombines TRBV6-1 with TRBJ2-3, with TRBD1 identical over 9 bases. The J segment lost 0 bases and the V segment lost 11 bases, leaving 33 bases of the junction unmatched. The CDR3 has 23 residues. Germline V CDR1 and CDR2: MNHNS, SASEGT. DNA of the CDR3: TGTGCCGGCGGCCGTGTCACAGGGGGCGAGGATTCCGTTTCCCCAAGAAGCACAGATACGCAGTATTTT. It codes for CAGGRVTGGEDSVSPRSTDTQYF.

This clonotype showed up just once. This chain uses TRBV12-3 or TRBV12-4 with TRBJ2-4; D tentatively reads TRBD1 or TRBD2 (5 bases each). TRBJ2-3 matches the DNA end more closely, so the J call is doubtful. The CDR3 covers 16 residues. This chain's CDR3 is CASSTSGLGAKNMQYF. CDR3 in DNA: TGTGCCAGCAGTACCTCGGGGCTGGGAGCCAAAAACATGCAGTATTTT.

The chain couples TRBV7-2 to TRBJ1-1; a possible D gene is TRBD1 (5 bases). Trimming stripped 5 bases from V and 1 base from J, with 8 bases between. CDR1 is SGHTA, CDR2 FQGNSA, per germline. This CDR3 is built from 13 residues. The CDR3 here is CASSLQENTEAFF. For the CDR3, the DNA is TGTGCCAGCAGCCTACAGGAGAACACTGAAGCTTTCTTT.

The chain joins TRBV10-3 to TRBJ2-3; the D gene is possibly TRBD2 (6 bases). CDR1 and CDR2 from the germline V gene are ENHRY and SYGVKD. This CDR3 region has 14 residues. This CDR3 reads CRGTAGRAEDTQYF. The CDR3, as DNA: TGTCGCGGCACGGCGGGACGAGCCGAAGATACGCAGTATTTT.

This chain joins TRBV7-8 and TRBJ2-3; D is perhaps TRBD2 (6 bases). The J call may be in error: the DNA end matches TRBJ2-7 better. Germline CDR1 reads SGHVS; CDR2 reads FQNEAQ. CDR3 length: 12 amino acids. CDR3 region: CARGRGQDTQYF. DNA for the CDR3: TGTGCCAGGGGGCGGGGCCAGGATACGCAGTACTTC.

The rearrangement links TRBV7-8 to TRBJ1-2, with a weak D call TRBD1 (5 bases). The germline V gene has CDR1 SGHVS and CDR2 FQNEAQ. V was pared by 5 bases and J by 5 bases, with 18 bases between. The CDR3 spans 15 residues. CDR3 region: CASSRAGGKSYGYTF. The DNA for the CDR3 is TGTGCCAGCAGCCGAGCGGGGGGAAAGAGTTATGGCTACACCTTC.

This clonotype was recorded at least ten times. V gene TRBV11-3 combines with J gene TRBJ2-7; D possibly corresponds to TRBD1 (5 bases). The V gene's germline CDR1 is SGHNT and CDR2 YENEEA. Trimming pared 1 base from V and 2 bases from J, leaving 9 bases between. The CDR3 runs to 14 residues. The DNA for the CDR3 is TGTGCCAGCAGCTTAGCCCAGGGAACCTACGAGCAGTACTTC. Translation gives CASSLAQGTYEQYF.

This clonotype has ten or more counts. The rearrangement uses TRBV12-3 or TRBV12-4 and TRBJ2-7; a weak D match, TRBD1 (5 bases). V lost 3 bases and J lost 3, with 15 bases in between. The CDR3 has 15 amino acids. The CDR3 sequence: CASSFQGLLRYEQYF. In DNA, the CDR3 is TGTGCCAGCAGTTTTCAGGGATTGTTACGCTACGAGCAGTACTTC.

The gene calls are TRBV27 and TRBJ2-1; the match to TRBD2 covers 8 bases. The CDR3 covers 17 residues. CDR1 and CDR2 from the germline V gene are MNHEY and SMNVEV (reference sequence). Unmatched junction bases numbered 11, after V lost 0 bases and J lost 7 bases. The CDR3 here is CASSLSLRTSGPNEQFF. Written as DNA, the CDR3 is TGTGCCAGCAGTTTATCCTTGAGAACTAGCGGCCCAAATGAGCAGTTCTTC.

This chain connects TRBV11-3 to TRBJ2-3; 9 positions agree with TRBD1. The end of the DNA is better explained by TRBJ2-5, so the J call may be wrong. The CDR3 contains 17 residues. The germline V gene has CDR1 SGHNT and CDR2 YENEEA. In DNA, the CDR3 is TGTGCCAGCAGCTTCGAAGCCGGGACAGGGAATCTAGATACCCAGTACTTC. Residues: CASSFEAGTGNLDTQYF.

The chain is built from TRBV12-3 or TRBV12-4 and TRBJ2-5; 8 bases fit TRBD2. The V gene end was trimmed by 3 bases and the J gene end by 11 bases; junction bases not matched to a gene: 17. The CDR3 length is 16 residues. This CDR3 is CASSLKGGRFYNEQYF. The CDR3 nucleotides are TGTGCCAGCAGTTTGAAGGGCGGGAGGTTCTACAATGAGCAGTACTTC.

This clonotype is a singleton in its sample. CDR3 bases: TGTGCCAGCAGTGACTCCTCTAGCGGGGGGGCGGATACGCAGTATTTT. It encodes CASSDSSSGGADTQYF. This sequence joins TRBV6-4 and TRBJ2-3; 12 nucleotides agree with TRBD2. The ends lost 0 bases at V and 6 bases at J; junction bases unmatched: 4. Germline-derived CDR1 and CDR2 are MRHNA and SNTAGT. The CDR3 has 16 residues.

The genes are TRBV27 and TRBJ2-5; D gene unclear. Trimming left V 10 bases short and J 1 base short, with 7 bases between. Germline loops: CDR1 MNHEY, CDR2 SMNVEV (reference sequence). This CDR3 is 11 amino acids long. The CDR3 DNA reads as TGTGCCACCCCGCCCCAAGAGACCCAGTACTTC. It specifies CATPPQETQYF.

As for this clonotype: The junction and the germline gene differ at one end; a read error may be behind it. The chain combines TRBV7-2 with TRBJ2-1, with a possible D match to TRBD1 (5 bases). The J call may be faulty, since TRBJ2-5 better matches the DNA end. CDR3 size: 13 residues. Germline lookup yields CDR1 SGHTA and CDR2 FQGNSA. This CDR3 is CASSLTDQEIQYF. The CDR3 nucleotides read TGTGCCAGCAGCCTGACAGACCAAGAGATCCAGTACTTC.

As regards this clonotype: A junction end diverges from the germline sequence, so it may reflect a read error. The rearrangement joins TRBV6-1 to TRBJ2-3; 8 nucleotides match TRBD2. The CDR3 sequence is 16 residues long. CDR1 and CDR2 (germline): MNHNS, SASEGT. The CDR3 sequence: CPSSEWGPGGTDTQYF. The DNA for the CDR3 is TGTCCCAGCAGTGAATGGGGGCCGGGGGGGACAGATACGCAGTATTTT.

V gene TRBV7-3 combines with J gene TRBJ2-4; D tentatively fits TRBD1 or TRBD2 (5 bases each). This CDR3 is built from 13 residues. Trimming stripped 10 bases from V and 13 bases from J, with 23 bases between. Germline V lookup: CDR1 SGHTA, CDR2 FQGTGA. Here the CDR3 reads CATGQRAKNTQYF. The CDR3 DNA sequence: TGTGCCACGGGGCAGAGAGCCAAAAACACGCAGTACTTC.

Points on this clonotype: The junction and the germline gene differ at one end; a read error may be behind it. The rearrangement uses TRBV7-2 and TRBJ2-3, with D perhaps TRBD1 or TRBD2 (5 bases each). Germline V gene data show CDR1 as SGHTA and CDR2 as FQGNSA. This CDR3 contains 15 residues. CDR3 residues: CAASFGARHPDTQYF. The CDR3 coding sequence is TGTGCCGCGAGCTTCGGGGCCCGTCACCCAGATACGCAGTATTTC. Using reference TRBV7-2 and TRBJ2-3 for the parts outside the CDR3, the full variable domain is GAGVSQSPSNKVTEKGKDVELRCDPISGHTALYWYRQSLGQGLEFLIYFQGNSAPDKSGLPSDRFSAERTGGSVSTLTIQRTQQEDSAVYLCAASFGARHPDTQYFGPGTRLTVL.

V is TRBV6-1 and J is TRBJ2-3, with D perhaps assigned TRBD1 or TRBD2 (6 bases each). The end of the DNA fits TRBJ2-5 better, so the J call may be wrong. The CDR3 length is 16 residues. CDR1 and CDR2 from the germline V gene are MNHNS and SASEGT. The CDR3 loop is CASGGNGGDGADTQYF. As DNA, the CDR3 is TGTGCCAGCGGGGGCAACGGGGGCGACGGCGCAGATACCCAGTACTTC.

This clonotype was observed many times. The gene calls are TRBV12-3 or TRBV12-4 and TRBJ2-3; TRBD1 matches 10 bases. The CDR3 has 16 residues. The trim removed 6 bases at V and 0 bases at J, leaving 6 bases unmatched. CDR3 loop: CASSTTGGASTDTQYF. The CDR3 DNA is TGTGCCAGCAGCACGACAGGGGGCGCGAGCACAGATACGCAGTATTTT.

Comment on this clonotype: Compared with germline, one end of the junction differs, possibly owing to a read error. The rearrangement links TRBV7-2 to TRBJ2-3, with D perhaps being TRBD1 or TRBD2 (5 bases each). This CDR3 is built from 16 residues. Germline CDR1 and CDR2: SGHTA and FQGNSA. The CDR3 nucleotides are TGTGCCAGCAGCTCGACGGGGCTCGTAGGCACAGACACGCAGTATTTT. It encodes CASSSTGLVGTDTQYF.

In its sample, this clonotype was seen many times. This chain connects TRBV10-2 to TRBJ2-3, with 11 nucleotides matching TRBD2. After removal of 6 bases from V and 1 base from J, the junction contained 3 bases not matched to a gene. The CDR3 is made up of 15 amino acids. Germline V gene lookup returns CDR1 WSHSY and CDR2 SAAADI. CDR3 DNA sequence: TGCGCCAGCAGCCTAGCGGGGGGTGGCACAGATACGCAGTATTTT. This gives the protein CASSLAGGGTDTQYF.

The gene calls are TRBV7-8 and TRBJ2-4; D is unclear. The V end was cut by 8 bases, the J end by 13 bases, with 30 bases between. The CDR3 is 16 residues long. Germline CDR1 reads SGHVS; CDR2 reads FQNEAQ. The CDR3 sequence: CASRILGRWPENTQYF. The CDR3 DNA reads TGTGCCAGCCGCATCTTAGGGCGGTGGCCCGAAAACACGCAGTACTTC.

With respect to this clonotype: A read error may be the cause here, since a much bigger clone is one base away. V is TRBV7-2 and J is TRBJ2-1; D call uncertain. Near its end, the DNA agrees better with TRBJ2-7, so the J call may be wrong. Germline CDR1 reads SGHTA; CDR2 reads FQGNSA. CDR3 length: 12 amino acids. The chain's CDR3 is CASRDGSNAQYF. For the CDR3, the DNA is TGTGCCAGCAGAGACGGGTCCAACGCGCAGTACTTC.

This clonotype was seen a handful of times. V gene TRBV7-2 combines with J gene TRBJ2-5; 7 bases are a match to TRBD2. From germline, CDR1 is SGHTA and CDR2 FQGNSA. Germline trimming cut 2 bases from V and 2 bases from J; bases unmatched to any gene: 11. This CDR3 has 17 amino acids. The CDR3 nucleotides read TGTGCCAGCAGCTTAATGACGGGGGGTTTAACACAAGAGACCCAGTACTTC. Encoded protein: CASSLMTGGLTQETQYF.

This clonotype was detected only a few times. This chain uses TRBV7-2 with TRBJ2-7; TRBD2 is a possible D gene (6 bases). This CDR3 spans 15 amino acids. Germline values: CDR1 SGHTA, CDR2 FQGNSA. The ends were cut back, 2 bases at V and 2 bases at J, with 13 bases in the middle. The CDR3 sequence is CASSLMRGGTYEQYF. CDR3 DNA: TGTGCCAGCAGCTTAATGAGAGGCGGGACCTACGAGCAGTACTTC. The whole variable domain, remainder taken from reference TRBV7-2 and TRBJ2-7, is GAGVSQSPSNKVTEKGKDVELRCDPISGHTALYWYRQSLGQGLEFLIYFQGNSAPDKSGLPSDRFSAERTGGSVSTLTIQRTQQEDSAVYLCASSLMRGGTYEQYFGPGTRLTVT.

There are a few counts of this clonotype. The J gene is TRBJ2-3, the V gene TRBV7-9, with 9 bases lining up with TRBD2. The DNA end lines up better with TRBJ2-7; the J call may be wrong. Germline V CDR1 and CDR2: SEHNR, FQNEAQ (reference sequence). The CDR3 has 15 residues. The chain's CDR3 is CASSLGTSEYNEQYF. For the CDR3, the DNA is TGTGCCAGCAGCTTAGGGACTAGCGAATACAATGAGCAGTACTTC.

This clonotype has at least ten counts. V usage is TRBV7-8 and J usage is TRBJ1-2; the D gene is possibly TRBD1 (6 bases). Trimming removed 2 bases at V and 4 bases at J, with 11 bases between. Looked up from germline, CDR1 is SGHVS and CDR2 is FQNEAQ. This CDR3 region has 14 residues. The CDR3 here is CASSLQGQGYGYTF. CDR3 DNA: TGTGCCAGCAGCTTACAGGGGCAGGGCTATGGCTACACCTTC.

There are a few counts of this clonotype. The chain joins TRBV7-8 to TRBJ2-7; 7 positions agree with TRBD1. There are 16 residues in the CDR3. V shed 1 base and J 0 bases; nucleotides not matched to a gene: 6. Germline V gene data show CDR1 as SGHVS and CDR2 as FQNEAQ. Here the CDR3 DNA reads TGTGCCAGCAGCTTAGGAGGCAGGGGGTTCTCCTACGAGCAGTACTTC. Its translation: CASSLGGRGFSYEQYF.

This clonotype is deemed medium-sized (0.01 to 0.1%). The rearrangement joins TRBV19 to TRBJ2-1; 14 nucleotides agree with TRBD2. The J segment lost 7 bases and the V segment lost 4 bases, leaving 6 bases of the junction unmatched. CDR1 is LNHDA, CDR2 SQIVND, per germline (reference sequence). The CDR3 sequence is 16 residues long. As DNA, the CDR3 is TGTGCCAGTAGTAAAAGACTAGCGGGGGGGCTGAATGAGCAGTTCTTC. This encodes CASSKRLAGGLNEQFF.